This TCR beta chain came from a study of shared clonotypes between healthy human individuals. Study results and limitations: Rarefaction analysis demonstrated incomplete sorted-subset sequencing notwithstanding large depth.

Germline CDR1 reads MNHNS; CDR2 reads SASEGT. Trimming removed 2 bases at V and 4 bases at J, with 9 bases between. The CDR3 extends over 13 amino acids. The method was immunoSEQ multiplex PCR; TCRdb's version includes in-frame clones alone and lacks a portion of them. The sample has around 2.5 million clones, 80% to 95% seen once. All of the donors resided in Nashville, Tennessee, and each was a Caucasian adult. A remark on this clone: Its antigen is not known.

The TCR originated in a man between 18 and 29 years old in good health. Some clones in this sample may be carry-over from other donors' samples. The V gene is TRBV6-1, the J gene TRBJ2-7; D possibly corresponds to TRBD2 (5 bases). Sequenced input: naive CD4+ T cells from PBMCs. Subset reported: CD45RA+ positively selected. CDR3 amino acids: CASSEKRWYEQYF. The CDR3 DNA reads TGTGCCAGCAGTGAAAAGCGGTGGTACGAGCAGTACTTC.